This record covers a single T cell receptor beta chain. CD45RO-negative CD8 cells positively selected for CCR7 made up the naive population, which excluded terminally differentiated effector memory CD45RA+ cells. The data stem from a study of shared clonotypes between healthy human individuals. V was pared by 0 bases and J by 2 bases, with 6 bases of the junction left unmatched. The germline gives CDR1 MNHEY, CDR2 SVGAGI. CDR3 length: 16 amino acids. Generated by immunoSEQ multiplex PCR, the TCRdb table keeps only in-frame clones and is missing some. The table records 1.5 million to 2.5 million clones, over 85% of them present only once.

This TCR was recovered from a man younger than 35 in good health. Sequencing input: naive CD8+ T cells sorted from blood. V is TRBV6-5 and J is TRBJ2-7; 8 nucleotides align to TRBD1. CDR3 loop: CASSYSLGQVTYEQYF. CDR3 DNA sequence: TGTGCCAGCAGTTACTCCCTGGGACAGGTAACCTACGAGCAGTACTTC.